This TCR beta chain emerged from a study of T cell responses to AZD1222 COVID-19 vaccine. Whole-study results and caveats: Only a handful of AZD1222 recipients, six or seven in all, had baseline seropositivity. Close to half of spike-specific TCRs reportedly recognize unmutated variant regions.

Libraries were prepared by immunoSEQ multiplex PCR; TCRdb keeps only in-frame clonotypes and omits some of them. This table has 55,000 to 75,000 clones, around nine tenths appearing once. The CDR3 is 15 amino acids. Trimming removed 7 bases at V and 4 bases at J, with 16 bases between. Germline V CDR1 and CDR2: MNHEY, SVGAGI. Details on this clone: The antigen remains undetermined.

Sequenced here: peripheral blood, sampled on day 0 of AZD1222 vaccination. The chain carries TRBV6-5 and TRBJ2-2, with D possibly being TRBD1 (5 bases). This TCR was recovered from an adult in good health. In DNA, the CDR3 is TGTGCCAGCAACGAAGGGGCCGAAGCCACCGGGGAGCTGTTTTTT. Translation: CASNEGAEATGELFF.